Included here is one T cell receptor (beta chain) sequence, with context. The clone's antigen remains unknown. Per-base qualities were not stored, and no clone one base away is much larger. Healthy HIV-negative adults with no recently reported acute infections or vaccinations were included as donors. All donors were Caucasian adults living in Nashville, Tennessee, USA. CD4+ T cells were enriched through magnetic negative selection, after which naive cells were positively selected on CD45RA and the remaining negative fraction served as the memory subset. Blood was collected by leukapheresis, and PBMCs were isolated by Ficoll-Histopaque density gradient centrifugation and then cryopreserved in liquid nitrogen vapor phase. Analytical flow cytometry was used to check the purity and quantity of every magnetically sorted T cell population. Each sorted fraction had its genomic DNA isolated and then quantified by UV absorbance on a Nanodrop 2000c.

From V the trimming removes 3 bases and from J it removes 2 bases, while the gene matches leave 8 bases of the junction unaccounted for. The CDR3 has 16 amino acids, counting the end cysteine and phenylalanine. The read is trimmed to its CDR3 DNA, 48 bases read in frame from base 1. In the germline V gene, CDR1 corresponds to ENHRY and CDR2 to SYGVKD. The source of the sample is a study of shared clonotypes between healthy human individuals (dated by TCRdb to the early 2020s). General notes on the study: The cohort comprised two women and a few men aged 18 to 49 years. For each donor, CD4 naive and CD4 memory were each run on three plates, CD8 naive on two plates, and CD8 memory on one plate. The study deeply sequenced blood TCR repertoires of five healthy adults to estimate repertoire size and the extent of clonotype sharing between individuals. To increase sequencing depth and limit assay-specific biases, TCR repertoire library preparation and sequencing were carried out by different laboratories using diverse techniques. Between about 0.85 and 9.5 billion PBMCs per donor were obtained by leukapheresis.

The study at large found these results: Even with the large sequencing depth, rarefaction of the sorted-subset datasets indicated that sequencing was incomplete. Pairwise subsampling led to the expectation that sequencing depth would affect the degree of clonotype sharing among donors. Because the study included a small number of donors, the genetic and exposure-history diversity represented was limited. Roughly 5.2% of naive CD4, 3.5% of naive CD8, about 2.1% of memory CD4, and 0.4% of memory CD8 clonotypes were shared across a few donors. Sampling was restricted to blood, and TCR repertoires in tissues likely differ from the TCR repertoires found in blood. Naive subsets generally had larger estimated clonotype richness than memory subsets. Compared with non-shared clonotypes, the clonotypes found in all four sorted-subset donors had higher generation probabilities.

TCR CDR3 regions were amplified from genomic DNA by multiplex PCR using the deep immunoSEQ assay. For each cell subset, the extracted genomic DNA was distributed evenly across all wells of several immunoSEQ 96-well plates, and each plate served as one replicate. For sorted subsets, each replicate PCR was loaded with roughly 190 ng genomic DNA, equivalent to about 30,000 T cell genomes. Purified libraries were measured with a Qubit 3.0 fluorometer, size-checked on a Bioanalyzer 2100, and measured again with the KAPA Library Quantification kit. Every immunoSEQ 96-well plate was sequenced on a separate single-read 150-cycle Illumina NextSeq 550 flow cell. The authors' analysis ran thus. The immunoSEQ output contained only junctional sequences without quality scores, so filtering could not match that applied to full-length reads. To assign V/J genes and CDR3, sequences were annotated against IMGT germline references using PyIR, a Python wrapper for IgBLAST v1.9. Any read was removed if the V/J assignment was weak (E-value above 1e-6), the CDR3 was missing, or the read contained stop codons, out-of-frame junctions, or ambiguous translated residues. A V3J clonotype was defined by an identical inferred V gene, J gene, and CDR3 amino acid sequence. Percentage overlap between repertoires was computed as shared unique clonotypes divided by the size of the smaller repertoire. Richness of each repertoire was evaluated using RTK rarefaction, the Chao1 estimator, and Recon v2.1 estimates of unobserved clonotypes. OLGA was used to compute generation probabilities for all TCRbeta clonotypes that the gDNA method yielded from a few donors. Imported from immuneACCESS, the table was reduced by TCRdb to in-frame sequences with V and J called. These copies leave out some clones; in studies compared against another copy, an unresolved V gene accounts for under half, and the cause of the remainder is not known. V and J calls and clone size are those listed in that table; D and trimming were worked out from the DNA. For this sample the table gives about 680,000 clones, of which 74% were detected only once. The top ten clonotypes cover around 1.6% of the sample.

The material sequenced was memory CD4+ T cells sorted from blood. What the cell subset or site label conveys for this sample: CD45RA-negative fraction. This clonotype was sampled from a woman between 25 and 40 years old in good health. The rearrangement combines TRBV10-3 with TRBJ2-7, and 9 junctional nucleotides match TRBD1. The CDR3 in this case is CAISDKPGQGTYEQYF. The DNA sequence reads TGTGCCATCAGTGATAAACCGGGACAGGGTACCTACGAGCAGTACTTC.